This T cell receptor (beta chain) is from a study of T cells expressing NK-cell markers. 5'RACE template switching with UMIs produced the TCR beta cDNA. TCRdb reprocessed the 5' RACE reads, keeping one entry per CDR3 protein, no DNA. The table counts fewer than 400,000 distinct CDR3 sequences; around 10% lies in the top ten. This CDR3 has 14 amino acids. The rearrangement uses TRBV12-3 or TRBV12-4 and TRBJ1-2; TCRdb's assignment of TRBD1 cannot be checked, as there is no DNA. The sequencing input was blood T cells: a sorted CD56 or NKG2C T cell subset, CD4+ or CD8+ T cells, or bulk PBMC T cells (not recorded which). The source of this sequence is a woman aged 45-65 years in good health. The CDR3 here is CASSLTGAPYGYTF.